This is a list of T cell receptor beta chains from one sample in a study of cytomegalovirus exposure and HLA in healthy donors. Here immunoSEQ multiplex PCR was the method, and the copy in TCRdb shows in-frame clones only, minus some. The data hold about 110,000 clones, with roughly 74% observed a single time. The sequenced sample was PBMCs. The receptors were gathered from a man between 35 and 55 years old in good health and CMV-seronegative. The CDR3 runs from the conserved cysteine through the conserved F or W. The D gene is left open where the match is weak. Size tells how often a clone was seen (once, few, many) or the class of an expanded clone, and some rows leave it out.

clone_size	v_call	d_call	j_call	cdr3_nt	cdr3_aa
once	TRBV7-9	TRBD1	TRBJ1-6	TGTGCCAGCAGCCGTTCGGGACAGGGTAGTCCGGCCCTCCACTTT	CASSRSGQGSPALHF
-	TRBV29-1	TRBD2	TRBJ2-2	TGCAGTTACCAGCGGGGTGACACCGGGGAGCTGTTTTTT	CSYQRGDTGELFF
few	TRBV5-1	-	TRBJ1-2	TGCGCCAGCAGCTTGACAGGCGCCTATGGCTACACCTTC	CASSLTGAYGYTF
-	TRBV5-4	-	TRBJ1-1	TGTGCCAGCAAACAGGGCTTAAGTAACACTGAAGCTTTCTTT	CASKQGLSNTEAFF
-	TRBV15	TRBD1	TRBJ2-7	TGTGCCACCAGCATAACAGGGGGCAGCTTCGAGCAGTACTTC	CATSITGGSFEQYF
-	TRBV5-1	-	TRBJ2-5	TGCGCCAGCAGAGACGGGACTCAAGAGACCCAGTACTTC	CASRDGTQETQYF
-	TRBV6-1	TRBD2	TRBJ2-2	TGTGCCAGCAGGTCAGGACTAGCCGCCGGGGAGCTGTTTTTT	CASRSGLAAGELFF
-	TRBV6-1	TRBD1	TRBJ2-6	TGTGCCAGCAGTGGGGGACAGGGGGCTGGGGCCAACGTCCTGACTTTC	CASSGGQGAGANVLTF
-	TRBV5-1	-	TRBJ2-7	TGCGCCAGCAGCTCGGACACCAACCCATCCTACGAGCAGTACTTC	CASSSDTNPSYEQYF
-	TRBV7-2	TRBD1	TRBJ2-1	TGTGCCAGCAGCCAAGGACAGGGGGCGCTTCTGGGTGAGCAGTTCTTC	CASSQGQGALLGEQFF
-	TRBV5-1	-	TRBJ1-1	TGCGCCAGCAGCGTACAGGCTAACACTGAAGCTTTCTTT	CASSVQANTEAFF
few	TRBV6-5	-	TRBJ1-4	TGTGCCAGCACCACTACGAATGAAAAACTGTTTTTT	CASTTTNEKLFF
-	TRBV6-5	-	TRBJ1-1	TGTGCCAGCAGTGCCAGGGCTTTCTCTGAAGCTTTCTTT	CASSARAFSEAFF
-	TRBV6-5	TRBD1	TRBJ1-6	TGTGCCAGCAGCTACGGGACAGCCAATTCACCCCTCCACTTT	CASSYGTANSPLHF
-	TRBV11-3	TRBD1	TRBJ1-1	TGTGCCAGCAGCTTAGGGGGGACAGGGGGACCGAACACTGAAGCTTTCTTT	CASSLGGTGGPNTEAFF